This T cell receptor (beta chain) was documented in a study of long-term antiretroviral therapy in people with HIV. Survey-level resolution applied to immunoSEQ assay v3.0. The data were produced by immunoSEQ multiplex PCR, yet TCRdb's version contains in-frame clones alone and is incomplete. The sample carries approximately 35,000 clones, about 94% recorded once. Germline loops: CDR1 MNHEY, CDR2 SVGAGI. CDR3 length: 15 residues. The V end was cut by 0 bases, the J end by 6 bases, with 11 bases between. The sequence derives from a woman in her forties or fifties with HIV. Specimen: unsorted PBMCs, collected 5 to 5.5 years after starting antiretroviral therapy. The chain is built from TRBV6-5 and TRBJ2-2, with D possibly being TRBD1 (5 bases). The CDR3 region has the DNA TGTGCCAGCAGTTACTCCGGACAAAATCCCGGGGAGCTGTTTTTT. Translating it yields CASSYSGQNPGELFF.